This record concerns one T cell receptor (beta chain) sequence. Here immunoSEQ multiplex PCR was the method, and the copy in TCRdb shows in-frame clones only, minus some. This sample has about 150,000 clones, with roughly 93% found just once. The entry originates in a study of control samples from healthy donors and cancer patients. This CDR3 is 15 amino acids long. V lost 3 bases, J lost 6 bases, and 6 bases stayed unmatched. CDR1 LNHDA and CDR2 SQIVND come from the germline V gene (reference sequence). Specimen: blood. The chain carries TRBV19 and TRBJ2-2; 8 nucleotides align to TRBD2. The clonotype originates from a man aged 18 to 35 in good health. CDR3 amino acids: CASSIGGRWAGELFF. The DNA for the CDR3 is TGTGCCAGTAGTATCGGCGGGAGGTGGGCCGGGGAGCTGTTTTTT.